The next 23 T cell receptor beta chains were all read from a single sample in a study of molecular identifiers for immune sequencing clone quantification. Using its own MiXCR run on the PCR reads, TCRdb lists one record per CDR3 protein. The profile shows 460,000 or so distinct CDR3 sequences, 25% of them singletons. The material sequenced was naive CD8+ T cells from blood, with Jurkat cell RNA spiked in. Subset indicated: FACS-sorted CD8+CD4-CCR7+CD45RA+ naive T cells. These receptors all stem from a human donor in good health. Some libraries in this study had Jurkat cell RNA spiked in.

This clonotype was detected ten times or more. V and J are TRBV29-1 and TRBJ2-3; D is uncertain. Between the trimmed V and J ends, which lost 4 bases and 2 bases, there was a span of 4 bases. The germline CDR1 and CDR2 sequences are SQVTM and ANQGSEA. There are 11 residues in the CDR3. CDR3 sequence: CSVVFTDTQYF. The CDR3 DNA is TGCAGCGTTGTATTCACAGATACGCAGTATTTT.

Note on this clonotype: The junction differs from germline at one of its ends, possibly a read error. The chain couples TRBV4-1 to TRBJ1-1, with D perhaps TRBD1 (5 bases). Germline CDR1 and CDR2: MGHRA and YSYEKL. This CDR3 is built from 15 residues. Here the CDR3 DNA reads TGCGCCCGCAGCCAAGCGGCAGGGATGAACACTGAAGCTTTCTTT. Protein: CARSQAAGMNTEAFF.

This clonotype was detected only a few times. The chain is built from TRBV18 and TRBJ1-1; unclear D gene. This CDR3 region has 14 residues. Germline loops: CDR1 KGHSH, CDR2 LQKENI. V was pared by 0 bases and J by 6 bases, with 11 bases between. CDR3 protein: CASSPPQQGSEAFF. DNA of the CDR3: TGTGCCAGCTCACCACCGCAACAAGGTTCTGAAGCTTTCTTT.

This clonotype was seen many times. V is TRBV25-1 and J is TRBJ2-4; D gene uncertain. V was pared by 3 bases and J by 0 bases, with 6 bases between. This CDR3 region has 14 residues. Germline CDR1 is MGHDK and CDR2 is SYGVNS. CDR3: CASSDVLAKNIQYF. The CDR3 coding sequence is TGTGCCAGCAGTGATGTACTAGCCAAAAACATTCAGTACTTC.

The chain is built from TRBV9 and TRBJ2-3; D might be TRBD2 (5 bases). This CDR3 has 14 amino acids. Per germline, CDR1 SGDLS and CDR2 YYNGEE. Trimming stripped 3 bases from V and 5 bases from J, with 13 bases between. The CDR3 DNA sequence: TGTGCCAGCAGCGGGGAGTGGACCGTAGATACGCAGTATTTT. Its translation is CASSGEWTVDTQYF.

Points on this clonotype: This may stem from a read error, because a much larger clone lies one nucleotide away. The V call is TRBV28, the J call TRBJ2-3, with a possible D match to TRBD2 (7 bases). CDR3 length equals 13 residues. Trimming shortened V by 8 bases and J by 2 bases, and 11 bases separated the two germline ends. CDR1 is MDHEN, CDR2 SYDVKM, per germline. The CDR3 region is CASGGAPTDTQYF. In DNA form, the CDR3 reads TGTGCCAGCGGGGGGGCCCCCACAGATACGCAGTATTTT.

This clonotype was seen a handful of times. The rearrangement joins TRBV2 to TRBJ1-1; D might be TRBD1 (5 bases). The CDR3 length is 14 residues. Germline lookup yields CDR1 SNHLY and CDR2 FYNNEI. CDR3 sequence: CAPAVVGGGTEAFF. CDR3 in DNA: TGTGCTCCAGCAGTCGTCGGTGGGGGCACTGAAGCTTTCTTT. The full variable domain, completed using reference TRBV2 and TRBJ1-1, is EPEVTQTPSHQVTQMGQEVILRCVPISNHLYFYWYRQILGQKVEFLVSFYNNEISEKSEIFDDQFSVERPDGSNFTLKIRSTKLEDSAMYFCAPAVVGGGTEAFFGQGTRLTVV.

This rearrangement joins TRBV12-3 or TRBV12-4 to TRBJ2-3, with 7 nucleotides matching TRBD1. CDR3 length equals 17 residues. Trimming removed 6 bases from V and 0 bases from J; junction bases left unmatched: 12. The CDR3 DNA follows: TGTGCCAGCAGGAATCATACAGGGGAACCTAGCACAGATACGCAGTATTTT. Translation: CASRNHTGEPSTDTQYF.

This clonotype occurred a few times. This chain links TRBV5-1 with TRBJ1-1; D is perhaps TRBD1 (5 bases). CDR1 and CDR2 (germline): SGHRS, YFSETQ. This CDR3 comprises 13 residues. The germline V and J ends were trimmed by 5 bases and 6 bases, with 14 bases remaining between them. The CDR3, as DNA: TGCGCCAGCAGAGGTACGGGGGGATCTGAAGCTTTCTTT. Protein product: CASRGTGGSEAFF. Drawing the rest from reference TRBV5-1 and TRBJ1-1, the complete variable domain is KAGVTQTPRYLIKTRGQQVTLSCSPISGHRSVSWYQQTPGQGLQFLFEYFSETQRNKGNFPGRFSGRQFSNSRSEMNVSTLELGDSALYLCASRGTGGSEAFFGQGTRLTVV.

About this clonotype itself: With a much larger clone just one base away, this may be a read error. The chain combines TRBV29-1 with TRBJ2-2; D might be TRBD2 (5 bases). CDR3 length: 13 residues. The germline V gene encodes CDR1 SQVTM and CDR2 ANQGSEA. The CDR3 sequence: CSVERTLTGEPFF. DNA of the CDR3: TGCAGCGTTGAGCGGACCCTCACCGGGGAGCCGTTTTTT.

This chain uses TRBV29-1 with TRBJ1-2; 12 bases fit TRBD1. Germline CDR1 reads SQVTM; CDR2 reads ANQGSEA. The CDR3 length is 12 residues. The CDR3 nucleotides read TGCGGCGCCGTGGGACAGGGGGCAAGCTACACCTTC. Residues: CGAVGQGASYTF.

Many counts were recorded for this clonotype. The V gene is TRBV5-8, the J gene TRBJ2-1, with TRBD1 as a possible D gene (6 bases). From germline, CDR1 is SGHTS and CDR2 YDEGEE. The CDR3 totals 15 residues. V gave up 0 bases and J gave up 2 bases, with 9 bases separating them. The CDR3 DNA follows: TGTGCCAGCAGCTTGGGCAGGGGCCCCTACAATGAGCAGTTCTTC. Its protein is CASSLGRGPYNEQFF.

With regard to this clonotype: Germline is not matched at one junction end, which may reflect a read error. The chain is built from TRBV27 and TRBJ2-1, with 10 bases aligning to TRBD2. The CDR3 runs to 14 residues. Germline V CDR1 and CDR2: MNHEY, SMNVEV (reference sequence). The CDR3 loop reads CASSLSGGYSEQFF. The CDR3 DNA follows: TGTGCCAGCAGCCTTAGCGGGGGGTACAGTGAGCAGTTCTTC.

This clonotype was counted between two and nine times. The chain employs TRBV14 and TRBJ2-7; 9 bases line up with TRBD1. The CDR3 has 14 residues. The J segment lost 4 bases and the V segment lost 1 base, leaving 2 bases of the junction unmatched. Germline CDR1 and CDR2: SGHDN and FVKESK. The CDR3 is CASSQAGTGYEQYF. The CDR3, as DNA: TGTGCCAGCAGCCAAGCCGGGACAGGGTACGAGCAGTACTTC.

This sequence joins TRBV12-3 or TRBV12-4 and TRBJ2-3; TRBD2 matches at 9 bases. CDR3 length equals 18 residues. Trimming cost V 6 bases and J 6 bases; bases outside gene matches: 19. The CDR3 sequence is CASSPSEGAGGQRDTQYF. The CDR3 DNA sequence: TGTGCCAGCAGCCCAAGCGAGGGAGCGGGGGGTCAAAGGGATACGCAGTATTTT.

This clonotype came up a few times. This sequence joins TRBV6-5 and TRBJ2-3; 11 bases line up with TRBD2. This CDR3 is 16 amino acids long. Germline V gene lookup returns CDR1 MNHEY and CDR2 SVGAGI. Germline trimming cut 2 bases from V and 6 bases from J; bases unmatched to any gene: 7. The CDR3 spells CASSYLRLAGTDTQYF. The CDR3 nucleotides read TGTGCCAGCAGTTACCTCCGACTAGCGGGAACGGATACGCAGTATTTT.

This clonotype was detected only a few times. V gene TRBV19 combines with J gene TRBJ2-6, with 8 positions matching TRBD1. Germline CDR1 and CDR2: LNHDA and SQIVND (reference sequence). This CDR3 contains 16 residues. Trimming cost V 5 bases and J 0 bases; bases outside gene matches: 3. CDR3: CASSQGARSGANVLTF. The CDR3 DNA sequence: TGTGCCAGTAGTCAGGGGGCCCGCTCTGGGGCCAACGTCCTGACTTTC.

J is TRBJ2-1 and V is TRBV20-1; 10 nucleotides agree with TRBD2. The ends lost 5 bases at V and 8 bases at J; junction bases unmatched: 6. The CDR3 spans 13 residues. From germline, CDR1 is DFQATT and CDR2 SNEGSKA (reference sequence). CDR3 sequence (DNA): TGCAGTGCTGAGCGGGAGGGAGGGGATGAGCAGTTCTTC. Translated: CSAEREGGDEQFF.

This clonotype was detected a few times. The genes are TRBV7-9 and TRBJ2-7; 8 nucleotides match TRBD1. Per germline, CDR1 SEHNR and CDR2 FQNEAQ (reference sequence). This CDR3 has 17 amino acids. The V gene end was trimmed by 5 bases and the J gene end by 3 bases; junction bases not matched to a gene: 15. The CDR3 region has the DNA TGTGCCAGCAGCGCCCCCCGGGGTGGACAGGGTGGCTACGAGCAGTACTTC. Its protein is CASSAPRGGQGGYEQYF. The whole variable domain, remainder taken from reference TRBV7-9 and TRBJ2-7, is DTGVSQNPRHKITKRGQNVTFRCDPISEHNRLYWYRQTLGQGPEFLTYFQNEAQLEKSRLLSDRFSAERPKGSFSTLEIQRTEQGDSAMYLCASSAPRGGQGGYEQYFGPGTRLTVT.

The V call is TRBV20-1, the J call TRBJ1-4; 9 nucleotides match TRBD1. Germline CDR1 DFQATT, CDR2 SNEGSKA (reference sequence). This CDR3 contains 12 residues. V lost 5 bases and J lost 6; bases outside the gene matches: 1. The CDR3 spells CSAGDRDEKLFF. As DNA, the CDR3 is TGCAGTGCTGGGGACAGGGATGAAAAACTGTTTTTT.

The chain's CDR3 is CAWSVFRGTTYEQYF. DNA of the CDR3: TGTGCCTGGAGTGTTTTTAGGGGTACTACCTACGAGCAGTACTTC. This rearrangement joins TRBV30 to TRBJ2-7; D is perhaps TRBD1 (5 bases). The length of the CDR3 is 15 residues. CDR1 GTSNPN and CDR2 SVGIG come from the germline V gene (reference sequence). Trimming removed 0 bases from V and 2 bases from J, with 14 bases in between.

This clonotype was picked up a small number of times. This chain joins TRBV29-1 and TRBJ2-2, with TRBD2 as a possible D gene (6 bases). Germline loops: CDR1 SQVTM, CDR2 ANQGSEA. The CDR3 extends over 14 amino acids. The V end was cut by 2 bases, the J end by 8 bases, with 15 bases between. This chain's CDR3 is CSVESGTSLGELFF. In nucleotides, the CDR3 is TGCAGCGTTGAATCTGGGACTTCTTTAGGGGAGCTGTTTTTT.

The table lists this clonotype with a few counts. The chain is built from TRBV4-3 and TRBJ2-6; 7 bases fit TRBD2. CDR1 LGHNA and CDR2 YSLEER come from the germline V gene. Trimming cost V 0 bases and J 12 bases; bases outside gene matches: 5. CDR3 size: 14 residues. CDR3 sequence reads: CASSQDGREGVLTF. The DNA of the CDR3 is TGCGCCAGCAGCCAAGATGGCAGGGAGGGCGTCCTGACTTTC.